One sample yielded the 18 T cell receptor beta chains listed below, sequenced in a study of blood T cell repertoires in COVID-19. The method was immunoSEQ multiplex PCR; TCRdb's version includes in-frame clones alone and lacks a portion of them. The sample records over 350,000 clones, 86% being singletons. The sample consisted of peripheral blood. These receptors were collected from a woman aged 30 to 39 with active or convalescent COVID-19.

This rearrangement joins TRBV6-1 to TRBJ2-5; D unclear. The CDR3 length is 14 residues. Germline CDR1 is MNHNS and CDR2 is SASEGT. The V gene lost 2 bases and the J gene lost 2 bases, with 9 bases spanning the gap. The CDR3 here is CASSEITEQETQYF. The CDR3 DNA follows: TGTGCCAGCAGTGAAATCACAGAGCAAGAGACCCAGTACTTC.

The chain combines TRBV5-1 with TRBJ1-4, with 10 positions matching TRBD1. There are 16 residues in the CDR3. The V gene end was trimmed by 4 bases and the J gene end by 5 bases; junction bases not matched to a gene: 8. The germline gives CDR1 SGHRS, CDR2 YFSETQ. CDR3 residues: CASSLPGTGENEKLFF. The CDR3 DNA follows: TGCGCCAGCAGCCTCCCCGGGACAGGGGAAAATGAAAAACTGTTTTTT.

The chain carries TRBV6-6 and TRBJ1-2; D gene unclear. There are 13 residues in the CDR3. Germline assignment: CDR1 MNHNY and CDR2 SVGAGI (reference sequence). Trimming pared 7 bases from V and 1 base from J, leaving 10 bases between. The CDR3 reads CASTLPGNYGYTF. CDR3 DNA: TGTGCCAGCACTTTGCCCGGTAACTATGGCTACACCTTC.

This clone was counted once. J is TRBJ2-3 and V is TRBV5-4, with a weak D call TRBD2 (6 bases). The ends were cut back, 0 bases at V and 3 bases at J, with 17 bases in the middle. From germline, CDR1 is SGHNT and CDR2 YYREEE (reference sequence). This CDR3 is built from 17 residues. The CDR3, as DNA: TGTGCCAGCAGCTTGGATTCGGCAGGAGGGGTAACAGATACGCAGTATTTT. Protein: CASSLDSAGGVTDTQYF.

This rearrangement joins TRBV5-5 to TRBJ2-3, with 8 bases lining up with TRBD2. The CDR3 extends over 13 amino acids. Germline values: CDR1 SGHKS, CDR2 YYEKEE (reference sequence). With V trimmed by 9 bases and J by 4 bases, 7 bases remained unmatched. The DNA for the CDR3 is TGTGCCACCGTGGGAGCGGGAGCAGATACGCAGTATTTT. Amino acids: CATVGAGADTQYF.

The chain is built from TRBV7-8 and TRBJ1-2; TRBD1 agrees at 8 bases. The CDR3 loop spans 15 amino acids. Per germline, CDR1 SGHVS and CDR2 FQNEAQ. V was pared by 5 bases and J by 4 bases, with 9 bases of the junction left unmatched. CDR3: CASSMTGASPYGYTF. In DNA form, the CDR3 reads TGTGCCAGCAGCATGACAGGGGCCTCTCCCTATGGCTACACCTTC.

This clone has just one count. The chain is built from TRBV7-9 and TRBJ1-5; no clear D. Trimming took 0 bases from V and 4 from J, leaving 13 bases between them. CDR1 is SEHNR and CDR2 is FQNEAQ in the germline V gene (reference sequence). This CDR3 region has 16 residues. CDR3: CASSLAEGRSNQPQHF. Here the CDR3 DNA reads TGTGCCAGCAGCTTAGCCGAGGGTAGGTCTAATCAGCCCCAGCATTTT. The full variable domain, rest sourced from reference TRBV7-9 and TRBJ1-5, is DTGVSQNPRHKITKRGQNVTFRCDPISEHNRLYWYRQTLGQGPEFLTYFQNEAQLEKSRLLSDRFSAERPKGSFSTLEIQRTEQGDSAMYLCASSLAEGRSNQPQHFGDGTRLSIL.

J is TRBJ1-5 and V is TRBV19; 9 bases agree with TRBD1. This CDR3 is 15 amino acids long. J gave up 6 bases and V 7 bases, and 10 bases lay outside the gene matches. The germline CDR1 and CDR2 sequences are LNHDA and SQIVND (reference sequence). CDR3 region: CASTERGTGSQPQHF. CDR3 in DNA: TGTGCCAGTACCGAGCGAGGGACAGGGAGTCAGCCCCAGCATTTT.

The chain carries TRBV15 and TRBJ2-1, with 7 bases lining up with TRBD2. Per germline, CDR1 LNHNV and CDR2 YYDKDF (reference sequence). The V and J ends lost 4 bases and 12 bases, in that order; junction bases with no gene match: 3. CDR3 length equals 11 residues. CDR3 sequence (DNA): TGTGCCACCAGCACTACGGGAGGGCAGTTCTTC. Its protein product is CATSTTGGQFF.

V and J are TRBV19 and TRBJ1-4; tentatively, D is TRBD1 (6 bases). Germline V lookup: CDR1 LNHDA, CDR2 SQIVND (reference sequence). V lost 3 bases to trimming and J lost 5 bases, with 13 bases between them. The CDR3 is made up of 15 amino acids. The CDR3, as DNA: TGTGCCAGTAGTATTCTCCAGGGGAGAAATGAAAAACTGTTTTTT. It specifies CASSILQGRNEKLFF.

The chain recombines TRBV3-1 (or the pseudogene TRBV3-2) with TRBJ2-3; D unclear. V lost 0 bases, J lost 0 bases, and 13 bases lay in between. This CDR3 has 17 residues. Germline CDR1 is LGHDT and CDR2 is YNNKEL (reference sequence). This CDR3 is CASSQDLLASSTDTQYF. CDR3 nucleotide sequence: TGTGCCAGCAGCCAAGATCTTCTCGCGTCTAGCACAGATACGCAGTATTTT.

The V and J genes are TRBV6-2 or TRBV6-3 and TRBJ1-4, with 9 bases lining up with TRBD1. Germline CDR1 MNHEY, CDR2 SVGEGT. V was pared by 6 bases and J by 8 bases, with 19 bases of the junction left unmatched. CDR3 length equals 18 residues. CDR3 sequence (DNA): TGTGCCAGCAGCTCCTTGGGTCGTCTGGGACAGGGTGGGGAAAAACTGTTTTTT. Its protein is CASSSLGRLGQGGEKLFF.

The gene calls are TRBV5-4 and TRBJ2-7; TRBD2 agrees at 14 bases. V gave up 5 bases and J gave up 6 bases; unmatched junction bases: 7. The CDR3 extends over 15 amino acids. Germline lookup yields CDR1 SGHNT and CDR2 YYREEE (reference sequence). CDR3 DNA sequence: TGTGCCAGCAGAACCGGGACTAGCGGGAGTGGCGAGCAGTACTTC. Translated: CASRTGTSGSGEQYF.

The table lists this clone with a count of one. This chain connects TRBV5-1 to TRBJ2-2; 8 positions match TRBD1. This CDR3 spans 14 amino acids. V dropped 6 bases and J dropped 6; count of bases not matched to a gene: 7. The germline gives CDR1 SGHRS, CDR2 YFSETQ. The CDR3 nucleotides read TGCGCCAGCATAAATCAGGGGGCGCCCGGGGAGCTGTTTTTT. Amino acids: CASINQGAPGELFF.

The chain recombines TRBV4-1 with TRBJ1-6; D is perhaps TRBD1 (6 bases). The germline gives CDR1 MGHRA, CDR2 YSYEKL. CDR3 length equals 16 residues. V lost 3 bases and J 8 bases, leaving 17 bases between the germline ends. The CDR3 nucleotides are TGCGCCAGCAGCCATCTTGGGCAGGGGTTCGATTCACCCCTCCACTTT. Translated: CASSHLGQGFDSPLHF.

J is TRBJ1-4 and V is TRBV6-5; TRBD1 matches 7 bases. This CDR3 is 13 amino acids long. V lost 3 bases, J lost 7 bases, and 2 bases stayed unmatched. Germline V gene data show CDR1 as MNHEY and CDR2 as SVGAGI. CDR3 nucleotides: TGTGCCAGCAGTTATGACAGGGCTGAAAAACTGTTTTTT. This encodes CASSYDRAEKLFF.

This chain connects TRBV30 to TRBJ1-3; D remains unclear. CDR3 size: 14 residues. Germline CDR1 and CDR2: GTSNPN and SVGIG (reference sequence). V was shortened by 1 base and J by 0 bases, with 7 bases between the two germline ends. The CDR3 coding sequence is TGTGCCTGGAGTGATGCAGACTCTGGAAACACCATATATTTT. It translates to CAWSDADSGNTIYF.

This clone was seen a few times. The chain joins TRBV27 to TRBJ2-7, with D possibly matching TRBD2 (7 bases). CDR3 length: 15 residues. Germline values: CDR1 MNHEY, CDR2 SMNVEV (reference sequence). Trimming cost V 4 bases and J 2 bases, with 15 bases left between them. The CDR3 loop reads CASSSPTRGPYEQYF. The CDR3 DNA is TGTGCCAGCAGTTCCCCCACGCGGGGGCCCTACGAGCAGTACTTC.